The 17 T cell receptor beta chains presented below share a single source sample, sequenced in a study of blood T cell repertoires in COVID-19. Assay: immunoSEQ multiplex PCR; the TCRdb copy retains only in-frame clones and omits some. Of 150,000 to 200,000 clones in the sample, about 85% were seen once. The sample comprised peripheral blood. The receptors stem from a man in his late teens or twenties with acute or convalescent COVID-19.

This chain joins TRBV20-1 and TRBJ1-5; D not certain. Germline assignment: CDR1 DFQATT and CDR2 SNEGSKA (reference sequence). Between the trimmed V and J ends, which lost 3 bases and 1 base, there was a span of 10 bases. There are 14 residues in the CDR3. The CDR3, as DNA: TGCAGTGCTAGTGATGGCAGGAGCAATCAGCCCCAGCATTTT. Encoded protein: CSASDGRSNQPQHF.

The CDR3 coding sequence is TGTGCCATCAGTGGGGGCAGGGGAGACGGGGAGCTGTTTTTT. Protein product: CAISGGRGDGELFF. The chain links TRBV10-3 to TRBJ2-2; weak D call: TRBD1 (6 bases). V lost 4 bases to trimming and J lost 7 bases, with 13 bases between them. Germline V lookup: CDR1 ENHRY, CDR2 SYGVKD. The CDR3 covers 14 residues.

The chain combines TRBV4-2 with TRBJ2-3; TRBD2 matches at 12 bases. V trimming: 2 bases; J trimming: 5 bases; junction bases outside the gene matches: 5. The CDR3 runs to 16 residues. Germline assignment: CDR1 LGHNA and CDR2 YNFKEQ. Written as DNA, the CDR3 is TGTGCCAGCAGCCAACCTACTAGCGGGGGGTTAGATACGCAGTATTTT. Its protein product is CASSQPTSGGLDTQYF.

This sequence joins TRBV15 and TRBJ2-6; 9 bases are a match to TRBD1. Germline CDR1 LNHNV, CDR2 YYDKDF (reference sequence). V lost 2 bases to trimming and J lost 0 bases; unmatched junction nucleotides: 8. This CDR3 spans 19 amino acids. The CDR3 sequence: CATSRRWDRESSGANVLTF. CDR3 in DNA: TGTGCCACCAGCAGAAGATGGGACAGGGAAAGCTCTGGGGCCAACGTCCTGACTTTC. Using reference TRBV15 and TRBJ2-6 for the parts outside the CDR3, the full variable domain is DAMVIQNPRYQVTQFGKPVTLSCSQTLNHNVMYWYQQKSSQAPKLLFHYYDKDFNNEADTPDNFQSRRPNTSFCFLDIRSPGLGDTAMYLCATSRRWDRESSGANVLTFGAGSRLTVL.

The chain carries TRBV3-1 (or the pseudogene TRBV3-2) and TRBJ2-1; TRBD1 matches at 7 bases. V was pared by 4 bases and J by 0 bases, with 3 bases of the junction left unmatched. CDR1 and CDR2 from the germline V gene are LGHDT and YNNKEL (reference sequence). This CDR3 has 15 residues. CDR3 sequence: CASSRDSSSYNEQFF. CDR3 nucleotide sequence: TGTGCCAGCAGCCGGGACAGCAGCTCCTACAATGAGCAGTTCTTC.

The genes are TRBV3-1 (or the pseudogene TRBV3-2) and TRBJ2-2; 7 positions agree with TRBD2. CDR1 is LGHDT, CDR2 YNNKEL, per germline (reference sequence). Trimming cost V 0 bases and J 5 bases; bases outside gene matches: 9. The CDR3 length is 17 residues. The CDR3 DNA follows: TGTGCCAGCAGCCAAGACCCGGTTAGGGAGGGGACCGGGGAGCTGTTTTTT. Amino acid sequence: CASSQDPVREGTGELFF.

The rearrangement uses TRBV30 and TRBJ2-2; 8 bases are shared with TRBD2. There are 15 residues in the CDR3. V was clipped by 4 bases and J by 0 bases; unmatched bases: 4. Germline-derived CDR1 and CDR2 are GTSNPN and SVGIG (reference sequence). The CDR3 protein is CAWTAGATNTGELFF. The CDR3 coding sequence is TGTGCCTGGACAGCGGGGGCGACGAACACCGGGGAGCTGTTTTTT.

This chain connects TRBV12-3 or TRBV12-4 to TRBJ2-5; tentative D call: TRBD1 (5 bases). This CDR3 region has 13 residues. V shed 4 bases and J shed 3 bases, with 9 bases lying between them. In DNA, the CDR3 is TGTGCCAGCAGTTCTAGGGGCGAAGAGACCCAGTACTTC. Translating gives CASSSRGEETQYF.

The genes are TRBV30 and TRBJ1-2; 8 bases align to TRBD1. Looked up from germline, CDR1 is GTSNPN and CDR2 is SVGIG (reference sequence). The CDR3 contains 13 residues. The V and J ends lost 1 base and 8 bases, in that order; junction bases with no gene match: 6. DNA for the CDR3: TGTGCCTGGAGTGCCACAGGGGGTGGAGGCTACACCTTC. Residues: CAWSATGGGGYTF.

This clone was found a few times. The J gene is TRBJ1-3, the V gene TRBV5-6; D ambiguous. V was pared by 2 bases and J by 0 bases, with 3 bases between. This CDR3 comprises 13 residues. Germline-derived CDR1 and CDR2 are SGHDT and YYEEEE. Written as DNA, the CDR3 is TGTGCCAGCAGCTTTTACTCTGGAAACACCATATATTTT. It codes for CASSFYSGNTIYF.

This clone occurred a few times. CDR3 DNA sequence: TGTGCCAGCAGTCTCCCCGGGGGACAGGGGGCGCCCCCAGGCGGCTACACCTTC. Translation gives CASSLPGGQGAPPGGYTF. V and J are TRBV6-6 and TRBJ1-2; TRBD1 aligns across 12 bases. In germline, CDR1 is MNHNY, CDR2 SVGAGI (reference sequence). CDR3 length: 18 residues. The V gene end was trimmed by 5 bases and the J gene end by 8 bases; junction bases not matched to a gene: 18.

The gene calls are TRBV6-6 and TRBJ2-3; 9 positions match TRBD2. Trimming took 6 bases from V and 4 from J; bases not matched to a gene: 5. CDR3 length equals 14 residues. Germline assignment: CDR1 MNHNY and CDR2 SVGAGI (reference sequence). In DNA, the CDR3 is TGTGCCAGCAGCCGCGGGGGGGCCTCAGATACGCAGTATTTT. Residues: CASSRGGASDTQYF.

V is TRBV27 and J is TRBJ2-5; 13 bases are a match to TRBD2. J was trimmed by 3 bases and V by 6 bases; bases with no gene match: 4. The CDR3 sequence is 15 residues long. The germline CDR1 and CDR2 sequences are MNHEY and SMNVEV (reference sequence). CDR3 sequence reads: CASSRLAGGKETQYF. The CDR3 DNA is TGTGCCAGCAGCCGACTAGCGGGGGGCAAAGAGACCCAGTACTTC.

This clone has a handful of counts. This chain joins TRBV12-3 or TRBV12-4 and TRBJ1-6; D possibly corresponds to TRBD1 (5 bases). This CDR3 has 12 amino acids. V lost 5 bases and J lost 10, with 9 bases in between. The CDR3 here is CASSPQESPLHF. For the CDR3, the DNA is TGTGCCAGCAGTCCACAGGAGTCACCCCTCCACTTT.

This sequence joins TRBV7-9 and TRBJ1-2, with a tentative D call TRBD1 (5 bases). Germline values: CDR1 SEHNR, CDR2 FQNEAQ (reference sequence). The CDR3 has 16 amino acids. V lost 0 bases and J 6 bases, leaving 17 bases between the germline ends. The CDR3 loop reads CASSLAQGAAGHGYTF. DNA for the CDR3: TGTGCCAGCAGCTTAGCCCAAGGGGCAGCAGGACATGGCTACACCTTC.

The J gene is TRBJ1-1, the V gene TRBV7-8; a possible D gene is TRBD1 (5 bases). The V and J ends lost 1 base and 5 bases respectively, with 17 bases between them. Germline CDR1 and CDR2: SGHVS and FQNEAQ. The CDR3 spans 16 residues. CDR3 sequence: CASSLDAGPAGTEAFF. The CDR3 DNA follows: TGTGCCAGCAGCTTAGATGCAGGGCCGGCGGGGACTGAAGCTTTCTTT.

The rearrangement links TRBV24-1 to TRBJ2-3, with a possible D match to TRBD2 (6 bases). This CDR3 has 14 amino acids. V lost 9 bases and J lost 2, with 14 bases in between. Germline lookup yields CDR1 KGHDR and CDR2 SFDVKD. The CDR3 here is CATQRRGDTDTQYF. The CDR3 nucleotides are TGTGCCACCCAAAGGCGGGGAGACACAGATACGCAGTATTTT.